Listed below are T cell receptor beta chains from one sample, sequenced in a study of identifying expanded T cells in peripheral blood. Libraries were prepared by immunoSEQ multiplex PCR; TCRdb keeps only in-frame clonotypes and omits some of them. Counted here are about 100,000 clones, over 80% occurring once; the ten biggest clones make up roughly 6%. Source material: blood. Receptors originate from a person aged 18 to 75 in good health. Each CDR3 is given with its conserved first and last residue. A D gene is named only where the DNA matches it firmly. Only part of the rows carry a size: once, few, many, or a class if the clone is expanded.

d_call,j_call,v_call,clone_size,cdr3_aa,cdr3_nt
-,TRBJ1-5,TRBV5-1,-,CASSLSGEHQPQHF,TGCGCCAGCAGCTTGTCAGGGGAGCATCAGCCCCAGCATTTT
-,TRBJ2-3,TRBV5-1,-,CASSSTPPTDTQYF,TGCGCCAGCAGCTCAACCCCGCCCACAGATACGCAGTATTTT
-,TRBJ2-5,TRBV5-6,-,CASSLGQAQETQYF,TGTGCCAGCAGCTTGGGACAAGCCCAAGAGACCCAGTACTTC
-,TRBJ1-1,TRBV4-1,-,CASSPTANTEAFF,TGCGCCAGCAGCCCGACGGCGAACACTGAAGCTTTCTTT
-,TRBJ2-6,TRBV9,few,CASSVQGTGANVLTF,TGTGCCAGCAGCGTACAGGGGACTGGGGCCAACGTCCTGACTTTC
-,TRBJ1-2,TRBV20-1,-,CSARVQFGYTF,TGCAGTGCCCGGGTCCAGTTTGGCTACACCTTC
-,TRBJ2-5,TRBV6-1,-,CASSSPPETQYF,TGTGCCAGCAGTTCCCCCCCAGAGACCCAGTACTTC
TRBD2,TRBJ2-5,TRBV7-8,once,CASRQTGLALETQYF,TGTGCCAGCAGACAAACCGGACTAGCGTTAGAGACCCAGTACTTC
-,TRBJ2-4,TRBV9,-,CASSGQKAEEGAERLAKNIQYF,TGTGCCAGCAGCGGACAAAAGGCGGAGGAGGGGGCGGAAAGGCTAGCCAAAAACATTCAGTACTTC
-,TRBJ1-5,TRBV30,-,CAWGFGQPQHF,TGTGCCTGGGGGTTCGGTCAGCCCCAGCATTTT
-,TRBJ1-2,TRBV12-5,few,CASGLATEGYGYTF,TGTGCTAGTGGTTTGGCAACCGAGGGATATGGCTACACCTTC
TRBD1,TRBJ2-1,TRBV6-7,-,CASSYSRRPRGTGLTEQFF,TGTGCCAGCAGTTACTCCCGGAGGCCCAGAGGGACAGGGTTGACTGAGCAGTTCTTC
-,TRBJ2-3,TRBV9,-,CASSGYTDTQYF,TGTGCCAGCAGCGGCTACACAGATACGCAGTATTTT
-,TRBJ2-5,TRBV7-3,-,CASSLTVSQETQYF,TGTGCCAGCAGCTTAACGGTCAGTCAAGAGACCCAGTACTTC
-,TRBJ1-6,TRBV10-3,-,CASANQSGNSPLHF,TGTGCCTCCGCGAATCAGAGCGGTAATTCACCCCTCCACTTT
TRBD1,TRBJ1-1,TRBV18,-,CASSVRQGHTEAFF,TGTGCCAGCTCAGTCCGACAGGGACACACTGAAGCTTTCTTT
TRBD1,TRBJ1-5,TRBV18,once,CASSPRDRDDQPQHF,TGTGCCAGCTCACCTCGGGACAGGGATGATCAGCCCCAGCATTTT
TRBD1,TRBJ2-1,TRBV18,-,CASSPQQGANNEQFF,TGTGCCAGCTCACCACAACAGGGGGCTAACAATGAGCAGTTCTTC
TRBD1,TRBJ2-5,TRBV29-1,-,CSVEGTGTETQYF,TGCAGCGTTGAGGGGACAGGGACCGAGACCCAGTACTTC
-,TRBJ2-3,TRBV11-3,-,CASGRTGTDTQYF,TGTGCCAGCGGACGGACAGGCACAGATACGCAGTATTTT
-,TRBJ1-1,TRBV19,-,CASSMVGGAASREAFF,TGTGCCAGTAGTATGGTGGGAGGGGCAGCTTCCCGTGAAGCTTTCTTT
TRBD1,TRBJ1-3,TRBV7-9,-,CASSLLSGQVHSSGNTIYF,TGTGCCAGCAGCTTGTTATCGGGACAGGTACATAGCTCTGGAAACACCATATATTTT
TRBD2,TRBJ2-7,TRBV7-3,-,CASSLTAGGDEQYF,TGTGCCAGCAGCTTAACAGCGGGGGGTGATGAGCAGTACTTC
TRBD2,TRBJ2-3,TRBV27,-,CASSLTSGSDTQYF,TGTGCCAGCAGTTTGACTAGCGGGAGTGATACGCAGTATTTT
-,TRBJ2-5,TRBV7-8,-,CAARPAGVETQYF,TGTGCCGCAAGACCCGCAGGGGTGGAGACCCAGTACTTC
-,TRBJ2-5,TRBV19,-,CATRLKDSALETQYF,TGTGCCACCCGACTCAAAGATAGCGCTTTGGAGACCCAGTACTTC
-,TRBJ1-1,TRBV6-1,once,CASSSDRYTEAFF,TGTGCCAGCAGTTCCGACCGTTACACTGAAGCTTTCTTT
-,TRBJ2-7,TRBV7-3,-,CASSLTGDPSYEQYF,TGTGCCAGCAGCTTAACGGGAGACCCATCCTACGAGCAGTACTTC
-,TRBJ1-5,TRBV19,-,CASSQGSSQPQHF,TGTGCCAGTAGTCAGGGATCAAGTCAGCCCCAGCATTTT
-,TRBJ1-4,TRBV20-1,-,CSAPLLEKLFF,TGCAGTGCTCCCCTCCTGGAAAAACTGTTTTTT
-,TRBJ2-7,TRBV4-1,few,CASSQDWASTYEQYF,TGCGCCAGCAGCCAAGATTGGGCATCGACCTACGAGCAGTACTTC
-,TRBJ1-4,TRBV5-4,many,CASSLDQTNEKLFF,TGTGCCAGCAGCCTTGACCAAACTAATGAAAAACTGTTTTTT
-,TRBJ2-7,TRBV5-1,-,CASSYAGGLAYEQYF,TGCGCCAGCAGCTATGCTGGGGGCCTCGCCTACGAGCAGTACTTC
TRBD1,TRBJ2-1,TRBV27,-,CASSKTGAYNEQFF,TGTGCCAGCAGTAAGACAGGGGCCTACAATGAGCAGTTCTTC
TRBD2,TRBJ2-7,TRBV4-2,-,CASSQDPLAGAYEQYF,TGTGCCAGCAGCCAAGATCCTCTAGCGGGAGCCTACGAGCAGTACTTC
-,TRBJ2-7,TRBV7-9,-,CATRDGSYEQYF,TGTGCCACCCGGGACGGTAGCTACGAGCAGTACTTC
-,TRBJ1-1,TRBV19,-,CASSKESEAEAFF,TGTGCCAGTAGTAAGGAGTCCGAGGCCGAAGCTTTCTTT
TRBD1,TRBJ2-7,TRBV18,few,CASSPTGQFSYEQYF,TGTGCCAGCTCACCAACGGGACAGTTCTCCTACGAGCAGTACTTC
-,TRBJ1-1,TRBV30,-,CAWSRKNTEAFF,TGTGCCTGGAGCCGGAAGAACACTGAAGCTTTCTTT
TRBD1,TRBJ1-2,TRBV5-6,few,CASNWGKGALYGYTF,TGTGCCAGCAATTGGGGGAAGGGGGCTCTCTATGGCTACACCTTC
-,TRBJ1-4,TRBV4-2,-,CASSFESGTSNEKLFF,TGTGCCAGCAGCTTTGAGTCGGGGACCTCTAATGAAAAACTGTTTTTT
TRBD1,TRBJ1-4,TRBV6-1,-,CASSDIQGADNEKLFF,TGTGCCAGCAGTGATATACAGGGGGCGGATAATGAAAAACTGTTTTTT
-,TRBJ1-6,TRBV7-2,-,CASSLDGAGNNSPLHF,TGTGCCAGCAGCTTAGATGGTGCAGGGAATAATTCACCCCTCCACTTT
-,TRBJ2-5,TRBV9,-,CASSVGNRLQETQYF,TGTGCCAGCAGCGTAGGTAACAGGTTGCAAGAGACCCAGTACTTC
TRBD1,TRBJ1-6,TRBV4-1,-,CASSPRQGYNSPLHF,TGCGCCAGCAGCCCTCGACAGGGGTATAATTCACCCCTCCACTTT
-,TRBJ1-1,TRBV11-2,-,CASSSFRGVGTEAFF,TGTGCCAGCAGCTCTTTTCGGGGAGTGGGCACTGAAGCTTTCTTT
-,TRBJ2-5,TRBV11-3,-,CASSLNSGGTQYF,TGTGCCAGCAGCTTAAACTCCGGGGGGACCCAGTACTTC
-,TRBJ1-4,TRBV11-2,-,CASSLGRTYNEKLFF,TGTGCCAGCAGCTTAGGACGGACCTATAATGAAAAACTGTTTTTT
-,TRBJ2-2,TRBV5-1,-,CASSSPGTVDTGELFF,TGCGCCAGCAGCTCACCCGGGACGGTAGACACCGGGGAGCTGTTTTTT
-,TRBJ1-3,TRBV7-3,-,CASSLMNTIYF,TGTGCCAGCAGCTTAATGAACACCATATATTTT
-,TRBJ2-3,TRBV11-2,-,CASSLVISGYTDTQYF,TGTGCCAGCAGCTTAGTTATTAGCGGTTACACAGATACGCAGTATTTT
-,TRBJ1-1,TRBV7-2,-,CASSLRGGGYTEAFF,TGTGCCAGCAGCTTAAGAGGGGGTGGGTACACTGAAGCTTTCTTT
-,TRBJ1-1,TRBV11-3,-,CASSLEHTNTEAFF,TGTGCCAGCAGCTTAGAGCACACCAACACTGAAGCTTTCTTT